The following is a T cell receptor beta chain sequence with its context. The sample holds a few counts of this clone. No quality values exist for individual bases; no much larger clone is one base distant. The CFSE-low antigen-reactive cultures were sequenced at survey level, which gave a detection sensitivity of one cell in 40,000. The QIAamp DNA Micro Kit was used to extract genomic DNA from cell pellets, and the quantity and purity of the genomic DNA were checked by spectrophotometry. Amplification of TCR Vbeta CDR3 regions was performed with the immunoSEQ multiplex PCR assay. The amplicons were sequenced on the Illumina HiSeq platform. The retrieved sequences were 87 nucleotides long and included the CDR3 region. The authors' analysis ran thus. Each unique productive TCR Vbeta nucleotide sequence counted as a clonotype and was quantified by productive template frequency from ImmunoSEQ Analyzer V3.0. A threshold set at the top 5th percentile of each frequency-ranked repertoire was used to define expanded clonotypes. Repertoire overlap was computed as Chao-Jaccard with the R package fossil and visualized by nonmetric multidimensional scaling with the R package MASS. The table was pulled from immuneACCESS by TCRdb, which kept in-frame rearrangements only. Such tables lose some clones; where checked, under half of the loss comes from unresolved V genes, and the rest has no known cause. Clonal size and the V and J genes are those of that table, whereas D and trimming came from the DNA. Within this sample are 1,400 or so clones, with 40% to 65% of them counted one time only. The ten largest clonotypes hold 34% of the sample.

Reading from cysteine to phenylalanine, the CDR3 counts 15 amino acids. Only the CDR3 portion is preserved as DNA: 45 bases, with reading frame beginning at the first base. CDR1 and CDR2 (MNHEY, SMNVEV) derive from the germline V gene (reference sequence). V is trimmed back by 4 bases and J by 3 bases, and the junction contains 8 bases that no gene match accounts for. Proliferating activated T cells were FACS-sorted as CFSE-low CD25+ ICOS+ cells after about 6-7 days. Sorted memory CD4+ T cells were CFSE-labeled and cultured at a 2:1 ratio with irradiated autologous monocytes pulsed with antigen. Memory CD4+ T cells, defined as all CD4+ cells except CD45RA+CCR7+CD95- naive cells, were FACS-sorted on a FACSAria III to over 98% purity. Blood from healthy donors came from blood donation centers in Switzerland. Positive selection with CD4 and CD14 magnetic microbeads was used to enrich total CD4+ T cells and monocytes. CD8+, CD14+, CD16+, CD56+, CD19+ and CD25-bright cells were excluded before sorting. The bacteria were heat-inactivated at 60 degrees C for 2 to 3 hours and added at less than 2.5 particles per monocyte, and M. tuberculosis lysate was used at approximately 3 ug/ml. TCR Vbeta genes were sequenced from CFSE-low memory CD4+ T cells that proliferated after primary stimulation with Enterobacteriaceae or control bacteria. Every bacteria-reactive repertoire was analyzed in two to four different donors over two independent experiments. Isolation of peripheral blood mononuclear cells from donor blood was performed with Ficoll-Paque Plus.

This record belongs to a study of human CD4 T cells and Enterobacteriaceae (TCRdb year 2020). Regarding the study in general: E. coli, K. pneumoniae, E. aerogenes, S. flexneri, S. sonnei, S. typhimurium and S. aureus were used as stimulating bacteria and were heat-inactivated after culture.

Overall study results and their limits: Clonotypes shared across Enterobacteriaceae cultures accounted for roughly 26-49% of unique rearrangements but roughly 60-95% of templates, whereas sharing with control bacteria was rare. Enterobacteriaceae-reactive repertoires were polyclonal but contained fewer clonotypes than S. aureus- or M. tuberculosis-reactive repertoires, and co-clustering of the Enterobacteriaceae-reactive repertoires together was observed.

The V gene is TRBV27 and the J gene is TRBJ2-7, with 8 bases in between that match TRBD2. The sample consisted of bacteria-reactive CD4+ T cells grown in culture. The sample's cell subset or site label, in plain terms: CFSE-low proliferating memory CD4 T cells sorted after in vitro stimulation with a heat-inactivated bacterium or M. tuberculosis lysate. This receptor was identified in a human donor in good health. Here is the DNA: TGTGCCAGCAGTTCCCTCCAAGCGGGGGTCTACGAGCAGTACTTC. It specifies CASSSLQAGVYEQYF.